What follows are 14 T cell receptor beta chains derived from one specimen sequenced in a study of OX40 agonist ivuxolimab in advanced cancers. The table came from immunoSEQ multiplex PCR; TCRdb's copy has only in-frame clones and leaves some out. The sample lists about 27,000 clones, approximately 86% seen once, with less than 30% in the top ten. This specimen consisted of CD4+ or CD8+ T cells sorted from blood, obtained in a trial of the OX40 agonist ivuxolimab. The source is an adult with an advanced solid tumor such as melanoma, head and neck, liver or kidney cancer.

The V call is TRBV9, the J call TRBJ2-1, with TRBD2 identical over 9 bases. The CDR3 spans 15 residues. Germline lookup yields CDR1 SGDLS and CDR2 YYNGEE. Unmatched junction bases numbered 6, after V lost 0 bases and J lost 8 bases. The CDR3 reads CASSVVRAGGDEQFF. The CDR3 region has the DNA TGTGCCAGCAGCGTAGTTAGAGCGGGGGGCGATGAGCAGTTCTTC.

V is TRBV28 and J is TRBJ2-7; 12 nucleotides match TRBD2. V dropped 4 bases and J dropped 2; count of bases not matched to a gene: 6. CDR1 and CDR2 (germline): MDHEN, SYDVKM. This CDR3 spans 16 amino acids. Here the CDR3 reads CASSSLAGGPTYEQYF. Here the CDR3 DNA reads TGTGCCAGCAGTTCCCTAGCGGGAGGGCCAACCTACGAGCAGTACTTC.

The chain recombines TRBV28 with TRBJ2-7; TRBD1 matches 8 bases. In germline, CDR1 is MDHEN, CDR2 SYDVKM. V shed 6 bases and J 7 bases; nucleotides not matched to a gene: 14. The CDR3 spans 15 residues. In DNA, the CDR3 is TGTGCCAGCAGCTTAAGGGGGACAGGCAGGATGGAGCAGTACTTC. Protein: CASSLRGTGRMEQYF.

The chain recombines TRBV6-1 with TRBJ1-5; D ambiguous. V was clipped by 1 base and J by 3 bases, with 10 bases between them. The CDR3 loop spans 15 amino acids. CDR1 MNHNS and CDR2 SASEGT come from the germline V gene. CDR3: CASSEGKGINQPQHF. The CDR3 DNA is TGTGCCAGCAGTGAAGGTAAAGGGATCAATCAGCCCCAGCATTTT.

The V and J genes are TRBV29-1 and TRBJ1-3, with a possible D match to TRBD1 (6 bases). The V end was cut by 1 base, the J end by 1 base, with 32 bases between. The CDR3 consists of 22 residues. Looked up from germline, CDR1 is SQVTM and CDR2 is ANQGSEA. The CDR3 DNA reads as TGCAGCGTTGAAGTAGCATGGGGCCATCAACGGGACCCAGGGGCATCTGGAAACACCATATATTTT. Encoded protein: CSVEVAWGHQRDPGASGNTIYF.

The chain employs TRBV15 and TRBJ2-3, with D perhaps matching TRBD2 (5 bases). Germline CDR1 and CDR2: LNHNV and YYDKDF (reference sequence). The CDR3 is 16 residues long. V was shortened by 1 base and J by 1 base, with 12 bases between the two germline ends. The CDR3 loop is CATSRAEGWGTDTQYF. For the CDR3, the DNA is TGTGCCACCAGCAGAGCTGAGGGTTGGGGCACAGATACGCAGTATTTT.

The chain employs TRBV13 and TRBJ1-5, with D possibly being TRBD1 (5 bases). From germline, CDR1 is PRHDT and CDR2 FYEKMQ (reference sequence). V lost 0 bases to trimming and J lost 7 bases, with 10 bases between them. The CDR3 contains 14 residues. The CDR3 region has the DNA TGTGCCAGCAGCTTAGGTTTTGGGGGACAGCCCCAGCATTTT. Protein: CASSLGFGGQPQHF.

The rearrangement uses TRBV7-8 and TRBJ1-5; D uncertain. The V gene lost 4 bases and the J gene lost 0 bases, with 16 bases spanning the gap. CDR1 is SGHVS and CDR2 is FQNEAQ in the germline V gene. There are 17 residues in the CDR3. Written as DNA, the CDR3 is TGTGCCAGCAGCTCGTCTCTGGCCCGAGTTAGCAATCAGCCCCAGCATTTT. It is translated as CASSSSLARVSNQPQHF.

This clone appeared a single time. The chain joins TRBV6-9 to TRBJ1-5, with D hard to call. The CDR3 runs 13 residues. The V gene lost 3 bases and the J gene lost 3 bases, with 6 bases spanning the gap. Germline CDR1 reads MNHGY; CDR2 reads SVAAGI. The CDR3 sequence: CASSYSDNQPQHF. The CDR3 region has the DNA TGTGCCAGCAGTTACTCGGACAATCAGCCCCAGCATTTT.

The chain uses TRBV6-5 and TRBJ2-1; D may be TRBD2 (7 bases). V shed 8 bases and J shed 8 bases, with 16 bases lying between them. This CDR3 region has 13 residues. Germline V lookup: CDR1 MNHEY, CDR2 SVGAGI. DNA for the CDR3: TGTGCCAGCGGGGGGGCTGGCGAGGATGAGCAGTTCTTC. As protein: CASGGAGEDEQFF.

The V call is TRBV13, the J call TRBJ1-5, with 7 bases matching TRBD1. Germline assignment: CDR1 PRHDT and CDR2 FYEKMQ (reference sequence). The CDR3 runs 14 residues. V shed 6 bases, J shed 4 bases, and the junction held 6 bases outside the gene matches. The CDR3 sequence is CASSTGQKNQPQHF. CDR3 nucleotide sequence: TGTGCCAGCAGTACGGGACAGAAAAATCAGCCCCAGCATTTT.

This clone has a handful of counts. The chain is built from TRBV7-8 and TRBJ2-1; a weak D match, TRBD2 (7 bases). The CDR3 runs to 16 residues. Germline lookup yields CDR1 SGHVS and CDR2 FQNEAQ. V dropped 5 bases and J dropped 3 bases, with 17 bases sitting between them. The CDR3 loop is CASSPRRGLGYNEQFF. The CDR3 DNA is TGTGCCAGCAGCCCGAGGCGGGGGCTTGGCTACAATGAGCAGTTCTTC. Complete variable domain (other parts from reference TRBV7-8 and TRBJ2-1): GAGVSQSPRYKVAKRGQDVALRCDPISGHVSLFWYQQALGQGPEFLTYFQNEAQLDKSGLPSDRFFAERPEGSVSTLKIQRTQQEDSAVYLCASSPRRGLGYNEQFFGPGTRLTVL.

The chain recombines TRBV9 with TRBJ2-7; 7 bases agree with TRBD1. V gave up 2 bases and J gave up 3 bases; unmatched junction bases: 8. This CDR3 contains 15 residues. Germline CDR1 is SGDLS and CDR2 is YYNGEE. The CDR3 is CASSVSQGNYYEQYF. Written as DNA, the CDR3 is TGTGCCAGCAGCGTTTCACAGGGGAACTACTACGAGCAGTACTTC.

The chain employs TRBV2 and TRBJ1-3; TRBD1 aligns across 7 bases. V dropped 4 bases and J dropped 0; count of bases not matched to a gene: 12. Germline V CDR1 and CDR2: SNHLY, FYNNEI. This CDR3 contains 18 residues. CDR3 coding DNA: TGTGCCAGCAGTGTCTCGGGACAGATAACTCACTCTGGAAACACCATATATTTT. It specifies CASSVSGQITHSGNTIYF. The whole variable domain, remainder taken from reference TRBV2 and TRBJ1-3, is EPEVTQTPSHQVTQMGQEVILRCVPISNHLYFYWYRQILGQKVEFLVSFYNNEISEKSEIFDDQFSVERPDGSNFTLKIRSTKLEDSAMYFCASSVSGQITHSGNTIYFGEGSWLTVV.